Listed below are T cell receptor beta chains from one sample, sequenced in a study. MiXCR was run by TCRdb on the RT-PCR reads, yielding one entry per CDR3 protein. The table shows more than 600,000 distinct CDR3 sequences, with 13% to 15% occurring only once. Sequencing was done on a sample of memory CD4+ T cells from blood. Every receptor here comes from a female donor in good health, serving as a healthy control. Each CDR3 is given with its conserved first and last residue. Fields, in order: D gene, clone size, V gene, J gene, CDR3 DNA, CDR3 protein. A D gene is named only where the DNA matches it firmly. Expanded clones are given a class, and other clones once, few, many or no size at all.

NA	many	TRBV10-3	TRBJ2-3	TGTGCCATCAGAGGGGGGGCCCCCGATACGCAGTATTTT	CAIRGGAPDTQYF
NA	few	TRBV7-9	TRBJ2-6	TGTGCCAGCAGCCCCCCACGGCCCGGGGCCAACGTCCTGACTTTC	CASSPPRPGANVLTF
TRBD1	few	TRBV5-1	TRBJ2-7	TGCGCCAGTGCCGGACAGGGGTACGAGCAGTACTTC	CASAGQGYEQYF
TRBD1	NA	TRBV4-2	TRBJ2-2	TGTGCCAGCAGCCGATCCGGACAGGGAATAACCGGGGAGCTGTTTTTT	CASSRSGQGITGELFF
NA	many	TRBV7-2	TRBJ2-5	TGTGCCAGCAGCTTATACGGCCAAGAGACCCAGTACTTC	CASSLYGQETQYF
TRBD2	NA	TRBV2	TRBJ2-3	TGTGCCAGCAGTGCCCGGACTAGCTTTTTGGCAGATACGCAGTATTTT	CASSARTSFLADTQYF
TRBD2	few	TRBV5-4	TRBJ2-7	TGTGCCAGCAGCCCTCCGGGGGGGAGCGCCTACGAGCAGTACTTC	CASSPPGGSAYEQYF
TRBD1	few	TRBV7-7	TRBJ1-4	TGTGCTAGCAGCGACAGGGGTAGTGAAAAACTGTTTTTT	CASSDRGSEKLFF
NA	few	TRBV6-5	TRBJ2-3	TGTGCCAGCAGTTACGGTGGCGGAGGCACAGATACGCAGTATTTT	CASSYGGGGTDTQYF
NA	NA	TRBV5-1	TRBJ2-3	TGCGCCAGCAGCTCACAGGGTCCTAGCACAGATACGCAGTATTTT	CASSSQGPSTDTQYF
TRBD2	NA	TRBV18	TRBJ2-5	TGTGCCAGCTCACCTTCCCAGCCGGGACTAGCGGGGGGACAAGAGACCCAGTACTTC	CASSPSQPGLAGGQETQYF
NA	NA	TRBV20-1	TRBJ2-3	TGCAGTGCTAGAGATCATAAGGCAGGGGCGGGACGGCCAGATACGCAGTATTTT	CSARDHKAGAGRPDTQYF
TRBD2	many	TRBV5-1	TRBJ2-1	TGCGCCAGCAGCAGAAGCGGGGACTACAATGAGCAGTTCTTC	CASSRSGDYNEQFF